This record concerns one T cell receptor beta chain sequence. This entry belongs to a study of blood T cell repertoires in COVID-19. Produced via immunoSEQ multiplex PCR; TCRdb's table is partial and in-frame only. The sample includes roughly 150,000 clones, 83% seen only once; the top ten take over 2%. CDR3 size: 18 residues. CDR1 is SGHTA and CDR2 is FQGNSA in the germline V gene. The trim removed 4 bases at V and 4 bases at J, leaving 17 bases unmatched. The sample was peripheral blood. The rearrangement links TRBV7-2 to TRBJ2-3, with 7 bases aligning to TRBD1. The receptor was derived from a woman aged 80 or older with acute or convalescent COVID-19. The CDR3 sequence: CASSSPTGRRFRADTQYF. The CDR3 nucleotides are TGTGCCAGCAGCTCCCCGACAGGGCGTAGATTTAGAGCAGATACGCAGTATTTT.